This record looks at one T cell receptor beta chain sequence and its context. The antigen is undetermined. Using immunoSEQ multiplex PCR, the repertoire was profiled, and TCRdb retains in-frame clones only, with some absent. The sample holds more than 90,000 clones; 93% are singletons and the top ten take 1% to 1.4%. This sample was taken from a study of cytomegalovirus exposure and HLA in healthy donors. Study outcomes and limitations: TCR beta chains numbering some 150 were designated cytomegalovirus-associated. Diagnosis of cytomegalovirus status made by the classifier reportedly showed high specificity and sensitivity.

Germline assignment: CDR1 SGHNT and CDR2 YYREEE (reference sequence). This CDR3 region has 14 residues. Trimming removed 4 bases at V and 4 bases at J, with 15 bases between. This receptor was taken from a woman aged 30 to 39 in good health and CMV-seropositive. Source material: PBMCs. The V call is TRBV5-4, the J call TRBJ2-7; the D gene is possibly TRBD2 (7 bases). CDR3 DNA: TGTGCCAGCAGCCAAGGGCGGGGGCGATACGAGCAGTACTTC. It codes for CASSQGRGRYEQYF. The complete variable domain, with remaining parts taken from reference TRBV5-4 and TRBJ2-7, reads ETGVTQSPTHLIKTRGQQVTLRCSSQSGHNTVSWYQQALGQGPQFIFQYYREEENGRGNFPPRFSGLQFPNYSSELNVNALELDDSALYLCASSQGRGRYEQYFGPGTRLTVT.